This T cell receptor (beta chain) derives from a study of PD-L1 blockade in urothelial cancer. Across the study: Patients previously received 0 to 3 chemotherapy regimens.

The germline gives CDR1 KGHSH, CDR2 LQKENI. The ends were cut back, 4 bases at V and 7 bases at J, with 11 bases in the middle. This CDR3 comprises 12 residues. This clone was found once. The antigen is unknown. Broader study findings: Patients with durable benefit had more tumor-infiltrating T lymphocytes.

The authors quantified FFPE tumor DNA using amplified housekeeping genes. Measured with immunoSEQ multiplex PCR; TCRdb has only the in-frame clones, and not every one. Here the sample spans around 1,800 clones, 30% to 40% being singletons. The rearrangement links TRBV18 to TRBJ2-7; D might be TRBD1 or TRBD2, each matching 5 bases. The sample was tumor tissue, taken before atezolizumab (anti-PD-L1) treatment. The clonotype originates from a man aged 60 to 75 with urothelial cancer. This CDR3 is CASSLGTLEQYF. CDR3 DNA: TGTGCCAGCTCACTCGGGACGCTTGAGCAGTACTTC.